This T cell receptor beta chain was documented in a study of blood T cell repertoires in COVID-19. Study overall: T cells, B-cell-depleted T cells, or PBMCs provided the cDNA or gDNA that served as material.

Germline CDR1 and CDR2: MRHNA and SNTAGT. The CDR3 is 14 amino acids. Of note for this clone: An end of the junction differs from the germline gene, which may be a read error.

As handled by the study authors: Estimation of nucleated cell counts relied on the amplification of reference gene primers. The protocol was immunoSEQ multiplex PCR, while the TCRdb copy is restricted to in-frame clones and leaves out a portion. The V and J calls and clone size are taken from that table; D and trimming were inferred from the DNA. This table holds fewer than 200,000 clones, 80% to 90% found once. The chain joins TRBV6-4 to TRBJ1-1; TRBD1 matches at 7 bases. This receptor was identified in a man aged 40-50 years with acute or convalescent COVID-19. The source material was peripheral blood. CDR3 sequence (DNA): TGTGCCAGCAGTGACTCTACAGGGGAGTTTGAAACTTTCTTT. This codes for CASSDSTGEFETFF.